The 8 T cell receptor beta chains reported below all come from one sample, sequenced in a study of graft-versus-host responses after intestinal transplantation. The authors processed graft tissue to release intraepithelial and lamina propria lymphocytes. Clones were sequenced by immunoSEQ multiplex PCR, and TCRdb holds only the in-frame ones, with some missing. Of around 21,000 clones in the sample, around three quarters are singletons; the top ten hold approximately 8%. Here the sequenced sample was ileum tissue, taken approximately three weeks after intestinal transplant. The source is a human patient who received an intestinal transplant, so some T cells may come from the graft donor.

This chain joins TRBV5-1 and TRBJ1-2; 9 bases match TRBD1. CDR1 is SGHRS and CDR2 is YFSETQ in the germline V gene. V was pared by 4 bases and J by 1 base, with 5 bases of the junction left unmatched. The CDR3 extends over 15 amino acids. The DNA of the CDR3 is TGCGCCAGCAGCCTCAGGACAGGGGTTAACTATGGCTACACCTTC. Translation gives CASSLRTGVNYGYTF. Based on the CDR3 plus reference TRBV5-1 and TRBJ1-2, the full variable domain is KAGVTQTPRYLIKTRGQQVTLSCSPISGHRSVSWYQQTPGQGLQFLFEYFSETQRNKGNFPGRFSGRQFSNSRSEMNVSTLELGDSALYLCASSLRTGVNYGYTFGSGTRLTVV.

The chain employs TRBV7-6 and TRBJ1-2; 8 bases map to TRBD1. This CDR3 spans 13 amino acids. CDR1 is SGHVS and CDR2 is FNYEAQ in the germline V gene. V dropped 5 bases and J dropped 4; count of bases not matched to a gene: 3. CDR3 DNA: TGTGCCAGCAGCGCAGGGGGCTTCTATGGCTACACCTTC. It yields the protein CASSAGGFYGYTF.

The chain is built from TRBV25-1 and TRBJ2-1, with D perhaps TRBD2 (7 bases). In germline, CDR1 is MGHDK, CDR2 SYGVNS. The CDR3 is made up of 15 amino acids. Between the trimmed V and J ends, which lost 5 bases and 8 bases, there was a span of 19 bases. This CDR3 reads CASSWRGRPSDEQFF. DNA for the CDR3: TGTGCCAGCAGTTGGCGGGGGCGTCCCAGTGATGAGCAGTTCTTC. Filled out from reference TRBV25-1 and TRBJ2-1, the complete variable domain reads EADIYQTPRYLVIGTGKKITLECSQTMGHDKMYWYQQDPGMELHLIHYSYGVNSTEKGDLSSESTVSRIRTEHFPLTLESARPSHTSQYLCASSWRGRPSDEQFFGPGTRLTVL.

The chain carries TRBV16 and TRBJ2-7; D is perhaps TRBD1 (6 bases). The germline V gene encodes CDR1 KGHSY and CDR2 FQNENV. This CDR3 is built from 15 residues. Trimming removed 0 bases from V and 4 bases from J, with 13 bases in between. The CDR3 DNA reads TGTGCCAGCAGCCAATCGACAGGACAGCCTTACGAGCAGTACTTC. This sequence encodes CASSQSTGQPYEQYF. The entire variable domain, with the rest obtained from reference TRBV16 and TRBJ2-7, is as follows: GEEVAQTPKHLVRGEGQKAKLYCAPIKGHSYVFWYQQVLKNEFKFLISFQNENVFDETGMPKERFSAKCLPNSPCSLEIQATKLEDSAVYFCASSQSTGQPYEQYFGPGTRLTVT.

This rearrangement joins TRBV28 to TRBJ1-6, with 8 nucleotides matching TRBD1. CDR1 and CDR2 from the germline V gene are MDHEN and SYDVKM. CDR3 length: 16 residues. V trimming: 1 base; J trimming: 6 bases; junction bases outside the gene matches: 5. The CDR3 sequence: CASSLSWDRFNSPLHF. Here the CDR3 DNA reads TGTGCCAGCAGTTTATCTTGGGACAGGTTTAATTCACCCCTCCACTTT.

The chain employs TRBV6-1 and TRBJ1-2; 8 bases fit TRBD1. CDR1 MNHNS and CDR2 SASEGT come from the germline V gene. With 10 bases clipped from V and 4 bases from J, the junction kept 14 bases outside the gene matches. The CDR3 spans 15 residues. The CDR3 coding sequence is TGTGCCACCCACTACAGGGGGAGGCTCCTCTATGGCTACACCTTC. Translated, it gives CATHYRGRLLYGYTF.

This chain connects TRBV27 to TRBJ2-1; 9 bases match TRBD2. CDR1 is MNHEY and CDR2 is SMNVEV in the germline V gene (reference sequence). The V gene end was trimmed by 3 bases and the J gene end by 10 bases; junction bases not matched to a gene: 7. The CDR3 is 14 amino acids. Here the CDR3 DNA reads TGTGCCAGCAGTTTGTCTAGCGGGGTGTACGAGCAGTTCTTC. Amino acid sequence: CASSLSSGVYEQFF.

This clone appeared a few times. The J gene is TRBJ1-2, the V gene TRBV5-6, with D maybe TRBD1 (6 bases). CDR1 is SGHDT, CDR2 YYEEEE, per germline. The length of the CDR3 is 12 residues. Trimming took 1 base from V and 5 from J, leaving 6 bases between them. CDR3 residues: CASSLQGYGYTF. The CDR3 region has the DNA TGTGCCAGCAGCTTGCAGGGGTATGGCTACACCTTC.